A selection of T cell receptor beta chains follows, all from one sample in a study of T-cell memory formation after mild COVID-19. TCRdb independently ran MiXCR on the 5' RACE reads; one entry per CDR3 protein. The sample records 530,000 or so distinct CDR3 sequences, 15% to 20% being singletons. Sample: PBMCs or a T cell subset sorted from them (not recorded which). Source of these receptors: an adult woman who had mild COVID-19 (a few samples of this study predate the infection). Cell type and time point are not known. Both conserved end residues are trimmed from each CDR3. Rows may omit the clone size; those that give it use once, few, many or a size class.

abundance,v_gene,CDR3aa
-,TRBV20-1,STLGGTDTQY
few,TRBV11-3,ASSFPGLEVQETQY
few,TRBV4-1,ASSQQGARKPQH
few,TRBV5-1,ASSLETGVREQY
few,TRBV5-1,ASSLSDRVGEKLF
-,TRBV24-1,ATSDYRAGGSEQF
-,TRBV7-2,ASSYGPSITDTQY
-,TRBV24-1,ATSAWEWGASGNEQF
few,TRBV5-5,ASSSRTGFSYEQY
many,TRBV7-9,ASSLELRNTEAF
-,TRBV7-8,ASSLRILTRNTEAF
few,TRBV5-1,ASSLEVPPNTEAF
-,TRBV19,ASSQAGRNYEQY
few,TRBV6-2/TRBV6-3,ASSYASSLSGANVLT
-,TRBV12-3/TRBV12-4,ASRMGQIRGYSNQPQH
-,TRBV6-5,ASRGGPSEQF
once,TRBV7-2,ASSFSPGTGKETQY
few,TRBV3-1,ASSPSGEGSYEQY
-,TRBV4-1,ASSQDIAGAGYEQY
-,TRBV7-9,ASSRDSRGKLF
-,TRBV9,ASSEGLAGAETQY
few,TRBV12-3/TRBV12-4,ASSFNVNTEAF
few,TRBV12-3/TRBV12-4,ASSPSRGGEQY
few,TRBV5-6,ASSLTGTGEAF
once,TRBV4-1,ASSQVRQPDEKLF
few,TRBV9,ASSELGQAPTDTQY
-,TRBV4-3,ASSRQTGASDTQY
-,TRBV5-5,ASSFWETGGYT
-,TRBV4-3,ASSQELAGTSNEQF
once,TRBV7-9,ASSPDRWQPQH
many,TRBV15,ATSREGRSYNEQF
-,TRBV9,ASSVEVGGKLGELF
-,TRBV6-2/TRBV6-3,ASDSSYEQY
few,TRBV13,ASSFGTGQETQY
few,TRBV6-1,ASSEAFRGPQPQH
-,TRBV7-6,ASSPHVGDFYEQY
-,TRBV24-1,ATSATGGPTDTQY
-,TRBV12-3/TRBV12-4,ASSLGSGAMNTEAF
-,TRBV24-1,ATSVSGRGDTEAF
few,TRBV13,ASSPEASQETQY
many,TRBV7-6,ASSLGNDGYEQY
-,TRBV10-2,ASSPRGFRAF
-,TRBV7-9,ASSLGASVSWDTQY
few,TRBV20-1,SARDQAEKTQY
few,TRBV7-3,ASSQQGTQTGELF
few,TRBV7-8,ASGYMAGGPHEQF
-,TRBV2,ASIWGETQY
few,TRBV27,ASSLGPGLVLSEQY
-,TRBV10-3,AITEGPARNEQF
few,TRBV29-1,SVDLPGIPYEQY